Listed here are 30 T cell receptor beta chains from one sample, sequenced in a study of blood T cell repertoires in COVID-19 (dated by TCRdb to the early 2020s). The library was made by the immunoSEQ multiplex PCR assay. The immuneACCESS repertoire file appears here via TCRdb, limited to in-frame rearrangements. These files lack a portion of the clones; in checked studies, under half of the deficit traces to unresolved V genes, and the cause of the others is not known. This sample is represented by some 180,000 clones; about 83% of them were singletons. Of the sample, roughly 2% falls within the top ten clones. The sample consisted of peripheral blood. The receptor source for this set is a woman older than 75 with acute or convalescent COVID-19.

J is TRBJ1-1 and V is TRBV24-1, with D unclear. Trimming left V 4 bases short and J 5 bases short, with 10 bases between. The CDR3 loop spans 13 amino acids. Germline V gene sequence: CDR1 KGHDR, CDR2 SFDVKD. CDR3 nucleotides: TGTGCCACCAGTGAGGGAGGAAGAACTGAAGCTTTCTTT. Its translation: CATSEGGRTEAFF.

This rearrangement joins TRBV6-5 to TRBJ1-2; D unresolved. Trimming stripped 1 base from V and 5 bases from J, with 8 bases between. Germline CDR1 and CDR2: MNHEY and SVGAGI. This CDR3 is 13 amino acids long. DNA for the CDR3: TGTGCCAGCAGTTACTTCAGGTCGTATGGCTACACCTTC. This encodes CASSYFRSYGYTF.

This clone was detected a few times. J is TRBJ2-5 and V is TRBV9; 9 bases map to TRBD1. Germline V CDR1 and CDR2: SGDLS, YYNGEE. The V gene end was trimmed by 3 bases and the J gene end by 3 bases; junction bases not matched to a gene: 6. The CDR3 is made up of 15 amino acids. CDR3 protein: CASSAVGTGKETQYF. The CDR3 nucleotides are TGTGCCAGCAGCGCAGTAGGGACAGGGAAAGAGACCCAGTACTTC.

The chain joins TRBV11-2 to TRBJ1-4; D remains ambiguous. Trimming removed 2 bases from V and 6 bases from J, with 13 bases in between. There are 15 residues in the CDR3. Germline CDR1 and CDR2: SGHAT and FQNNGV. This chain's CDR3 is CASSLLRTNHEKLFF. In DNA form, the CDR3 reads TGTGCCAGCAGCTTACTCAGGACTAACCATGAAAAACTGTTTTTT.

CDR3 protein: CASSGTGLLYEQYF. CDR3 coding DNA: TGTGCCAGCAGCGGGACAGGGCTTCTGTACGAGCAGTACTTC. The rearrangement links TRBV5-5 to TRBJ2-7, with 9 bases fitting TRBD1. Losses at the gene ends were 4 bases for V and 4 bases for J; bases not matched to a gene: 6. The CDR3 consists of 14 residues. Germline V gene data show CDR1 as SGHKS and CDR2 as YYEKEE (reference sequence).

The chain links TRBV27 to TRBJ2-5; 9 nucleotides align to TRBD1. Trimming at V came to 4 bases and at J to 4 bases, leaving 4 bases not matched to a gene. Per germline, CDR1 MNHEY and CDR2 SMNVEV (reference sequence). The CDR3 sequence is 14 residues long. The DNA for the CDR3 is TGTGCCAGCAGTTCCAGGACAGGGGTAGAGACCCAGTACTTC. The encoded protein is CASSSRTGVETQYF.

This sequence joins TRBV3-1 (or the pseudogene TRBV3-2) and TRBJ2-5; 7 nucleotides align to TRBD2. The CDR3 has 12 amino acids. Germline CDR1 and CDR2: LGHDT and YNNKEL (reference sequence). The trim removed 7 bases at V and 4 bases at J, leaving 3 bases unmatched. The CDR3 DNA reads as TGTGCCAGCATCGGACTAGGAGAGACCCAGTACTTC. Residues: CASIGLGETQYF.

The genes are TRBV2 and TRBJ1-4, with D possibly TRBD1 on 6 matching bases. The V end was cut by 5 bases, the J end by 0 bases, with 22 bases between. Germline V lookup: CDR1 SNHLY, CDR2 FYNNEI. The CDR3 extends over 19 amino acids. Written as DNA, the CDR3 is TGTGCCAGCAGTCTACGGACAGCCCCGGTACTCACAACTAATGAAAAACTGTTTTTT. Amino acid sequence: CASSLRTAPVLTTNEKLFF.

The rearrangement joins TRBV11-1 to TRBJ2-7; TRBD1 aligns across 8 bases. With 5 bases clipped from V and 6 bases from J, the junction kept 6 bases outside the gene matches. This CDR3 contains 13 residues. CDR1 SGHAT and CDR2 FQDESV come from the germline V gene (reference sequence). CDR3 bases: TGTGCCAGCAGCCCGTGGACAGGGCGCGAGCAGTACTTC. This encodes CASSPWTGREQYF.

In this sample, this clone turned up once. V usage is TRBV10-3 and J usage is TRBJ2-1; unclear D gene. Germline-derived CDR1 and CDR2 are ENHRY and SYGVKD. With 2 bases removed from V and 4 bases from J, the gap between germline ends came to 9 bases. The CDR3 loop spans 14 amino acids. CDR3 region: CAISEGGSYNEQFF. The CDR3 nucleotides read TGTGCCATCAGTGAGGGCGGCAGTTACAATGAGCAGTTCTTC.

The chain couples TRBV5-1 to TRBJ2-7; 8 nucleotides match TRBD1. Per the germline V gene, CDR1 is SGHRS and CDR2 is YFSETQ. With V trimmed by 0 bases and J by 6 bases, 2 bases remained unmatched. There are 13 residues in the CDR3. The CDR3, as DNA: TGCGCCAGCAGCTTGGAACAGGGGGGCGAGCAGTACTTC. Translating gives CASSLEQGGEQYF.

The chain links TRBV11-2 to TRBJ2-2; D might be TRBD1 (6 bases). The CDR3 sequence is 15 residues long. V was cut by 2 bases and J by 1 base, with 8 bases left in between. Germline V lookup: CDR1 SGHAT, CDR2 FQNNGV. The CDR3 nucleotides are TGTGCCAGCAGCTTAATGGGACAGAACACCGGGGAGCTGTTTTTT. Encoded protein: CASSLMGQNTGELFF.

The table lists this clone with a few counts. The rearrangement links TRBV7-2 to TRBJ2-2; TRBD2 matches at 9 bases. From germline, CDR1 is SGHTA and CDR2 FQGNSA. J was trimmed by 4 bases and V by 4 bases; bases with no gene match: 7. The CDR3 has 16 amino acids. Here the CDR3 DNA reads TGTGCCAGCAGCTCCCCTAGCGGGACGGGCACCGGGGAGCTGTTTTTT. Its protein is CASSSPSGTGTGELFF.

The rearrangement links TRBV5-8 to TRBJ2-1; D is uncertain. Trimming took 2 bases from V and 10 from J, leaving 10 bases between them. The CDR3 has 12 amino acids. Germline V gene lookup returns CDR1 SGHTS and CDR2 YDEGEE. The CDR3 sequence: CASSFGLNEQFF. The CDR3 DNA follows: TGTGCCAGCAGCTTTGGCCTCAACGAGCAGTTCTTC. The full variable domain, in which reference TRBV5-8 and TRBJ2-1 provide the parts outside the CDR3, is EAGVTQSPTHLIKTRGQQATLRCSPISGHTSVYWYQQALGLGLQFLLWYDEGEERNRGNFPPRFSGRQFPNYSSELNVNALELEDSALYLCASSFGLNEQFFGPGTRLTVL.

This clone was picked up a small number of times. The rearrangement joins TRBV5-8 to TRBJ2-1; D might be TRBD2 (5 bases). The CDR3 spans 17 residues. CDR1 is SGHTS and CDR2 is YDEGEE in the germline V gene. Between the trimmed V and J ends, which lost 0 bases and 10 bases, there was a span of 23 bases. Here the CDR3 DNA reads TGTGCCAGCAGCTTGGGCCGGGCCCTCCTCCCGGAGGAAGAGCAGTTCTTC. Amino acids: CASSLGRALLPEEEQFF.

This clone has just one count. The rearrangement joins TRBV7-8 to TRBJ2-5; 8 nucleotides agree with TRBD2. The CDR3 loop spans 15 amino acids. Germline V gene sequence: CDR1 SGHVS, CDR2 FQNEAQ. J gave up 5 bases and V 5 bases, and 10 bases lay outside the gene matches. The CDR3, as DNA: TGTGCCAGCAGCCCTGTTGTTAGCGGGGCGGAGACCCAGTACTTC. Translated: CASSPVVSGAETQYF. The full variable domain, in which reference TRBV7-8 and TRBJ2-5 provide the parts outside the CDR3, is GAGVSQSPRYKVAKRGQDVALRCDPISGHVSLFWYQQALGQGPEFLTYFQNEAQLDKSGLPSDRFFAERPEGSVSTLKIQRTQQEDSAVYLCASSPVVSGAETQYFGPGTRLLVL.

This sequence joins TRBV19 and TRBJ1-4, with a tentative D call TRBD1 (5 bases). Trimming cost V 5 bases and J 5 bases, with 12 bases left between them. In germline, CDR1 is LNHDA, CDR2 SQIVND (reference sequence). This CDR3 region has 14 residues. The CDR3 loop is CASSRGGRNEKLFF. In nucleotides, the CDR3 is TGTGCCAGTAGTCGCGGGGGAAGGAATGAAAAACTGTTTTTT. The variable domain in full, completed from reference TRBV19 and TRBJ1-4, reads DGGITQSPKYLFRKEGQNVTLSCEQNLNHDAMYWYRQDPGQGLRLIYYSQIVNDFQKGDIAEGYSVSREKKESFPLTVTSAQKNPTAFYLCASSRGGRNEKLFFGSGTQLSVL.

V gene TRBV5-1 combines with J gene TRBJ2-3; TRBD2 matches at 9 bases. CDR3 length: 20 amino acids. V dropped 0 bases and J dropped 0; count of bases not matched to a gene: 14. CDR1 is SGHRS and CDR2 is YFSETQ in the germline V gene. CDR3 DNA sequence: TGCGCCAGCAGCTTGGACCTTGCGAGTAGCGGGAGTTTTAGCACAGATACGCAGTATTTT. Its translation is CASSLDLASSGSFSTDTQYF.

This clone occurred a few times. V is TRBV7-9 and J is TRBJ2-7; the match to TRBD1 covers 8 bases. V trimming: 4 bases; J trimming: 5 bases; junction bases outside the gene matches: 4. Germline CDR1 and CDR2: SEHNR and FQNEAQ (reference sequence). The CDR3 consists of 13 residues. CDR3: CASSSTGVDEQYF. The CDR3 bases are TGTGCCAGCAGCTCGACAGGGGTGGACGAGCAGTACTTC.

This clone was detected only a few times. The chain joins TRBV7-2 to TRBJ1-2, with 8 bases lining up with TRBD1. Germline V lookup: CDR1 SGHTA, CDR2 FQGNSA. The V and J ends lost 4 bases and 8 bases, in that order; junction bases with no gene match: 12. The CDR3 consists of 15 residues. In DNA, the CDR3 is TGTGCCAGCAGCTCAGACCCGACAGGGGATAGGGGCTACACCTTC. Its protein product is CASSSDPTGDRGYTF.

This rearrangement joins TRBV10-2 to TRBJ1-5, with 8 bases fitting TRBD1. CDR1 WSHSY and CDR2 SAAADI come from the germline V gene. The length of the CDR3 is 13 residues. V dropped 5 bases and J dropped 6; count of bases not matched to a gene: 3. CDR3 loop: CASSWTGSQPQHF. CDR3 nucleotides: TGCGCCAGCAGTTGGACAGGGAGTCAGCCCCAGCATTTT.

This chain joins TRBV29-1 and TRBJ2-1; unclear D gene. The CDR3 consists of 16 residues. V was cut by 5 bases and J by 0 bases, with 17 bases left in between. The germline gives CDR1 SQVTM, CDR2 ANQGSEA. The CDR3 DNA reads TGCAGCGTTTTAGCCTATACGGGTAACTCCTACAATGAGCAGTTCTTC. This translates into CSVLAYTGNSYNEQFF.

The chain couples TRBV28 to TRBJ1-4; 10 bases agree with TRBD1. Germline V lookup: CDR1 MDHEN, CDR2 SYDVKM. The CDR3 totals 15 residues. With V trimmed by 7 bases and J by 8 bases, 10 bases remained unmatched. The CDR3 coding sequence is TGTGCCAGCACCCTGACAGGGGGCGTTAACGAAAAACTGTTTTTT. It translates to CASTLTGGVNEKLFF.

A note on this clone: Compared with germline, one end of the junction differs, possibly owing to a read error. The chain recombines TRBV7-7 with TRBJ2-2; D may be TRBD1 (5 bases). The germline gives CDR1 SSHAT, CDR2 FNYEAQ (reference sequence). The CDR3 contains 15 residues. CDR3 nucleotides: TGTGCTAGCAGCCGCATCTTAGGGGTCTCGGGGGAGCTGTTTTTT. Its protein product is CASSRILGVSGELFF.

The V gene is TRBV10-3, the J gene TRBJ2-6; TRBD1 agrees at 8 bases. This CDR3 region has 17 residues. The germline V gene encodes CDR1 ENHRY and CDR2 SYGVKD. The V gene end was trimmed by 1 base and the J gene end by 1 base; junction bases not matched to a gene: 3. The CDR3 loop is CAISEWGQESGANVLTF. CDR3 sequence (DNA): TGTGCCATCAGTGAGTGGGGACAGGAGTCTGGGGCCAACGTCCTGACTTTC.

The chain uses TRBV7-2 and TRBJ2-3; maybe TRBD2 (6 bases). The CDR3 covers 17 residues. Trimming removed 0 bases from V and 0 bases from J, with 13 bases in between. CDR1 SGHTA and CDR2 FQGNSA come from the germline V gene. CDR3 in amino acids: CASSLAPLRGSTDTQYF. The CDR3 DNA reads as TGTGCCAGCAGCTTAGCGCCATTGCGGGGTAGCACAGATACGCAGTATTTT.

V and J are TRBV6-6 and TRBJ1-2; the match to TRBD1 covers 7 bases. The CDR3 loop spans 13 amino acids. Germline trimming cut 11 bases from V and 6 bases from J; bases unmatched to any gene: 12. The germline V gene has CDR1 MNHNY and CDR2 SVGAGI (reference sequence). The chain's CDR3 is CAGGSGTAHGYTF. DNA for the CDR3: TGTGCCGGAGGTTCCGGGACAGCGCATGGCTACACCTTC.

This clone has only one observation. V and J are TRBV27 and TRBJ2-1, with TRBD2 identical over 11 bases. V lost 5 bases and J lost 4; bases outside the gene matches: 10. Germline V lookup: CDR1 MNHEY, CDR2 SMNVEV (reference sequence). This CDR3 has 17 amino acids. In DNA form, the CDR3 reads TGTGCCAGCAGTCAATTAGCGGGGGGGTTTCCTTACAATGAGCAGTTCTTC. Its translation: CASSQLAGGFPYNEQFF.

CDR3 residues: CASSLLGSGNTGELFF. The CDR3 coding sequence is TGCGCCAGCAGCTTGTTGGGGAGCGGGAACACCGGGGAGCTGTTTTTT. J is TRBJ2-2 and V is TRBV5-1; a possible D gene is TRBD2 (5 bases). Germline CDR1 reads SGHRS; CDR2 reads YFSETQ. This CDR3 contains 16 residues. V dropped 1 base and J dropped 1 base, with 11 bases sitting between them.

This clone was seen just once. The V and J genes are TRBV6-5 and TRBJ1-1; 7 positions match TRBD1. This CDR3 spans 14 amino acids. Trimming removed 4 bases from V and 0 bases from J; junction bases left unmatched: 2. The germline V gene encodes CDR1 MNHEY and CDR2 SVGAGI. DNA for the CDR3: TGTGCCAGCAGTTTAGGGACAGTGAACACTGAAGCTTTCTTT. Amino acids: CASSLGTVNTEAFF.